A selection of T cell receptor beta chains follows, all from one sample in a study of vaccination effects on CD4 cells after COVID-19. Using immunoSEQ multiplex PCR, the repertoire was profiled, and TCRdb retains in-frame clones only, with some absent. In the table there are about 24,000 clones, under 75% of which are singletons. For these receptors, no antigen is known. The material sequenced was CD4+ T cells from PBMCs cultured with HCoV-OC43 spike peptides, taken before COVID-19 vaccination. Every receptor here comes from a human donor who received a COVID-19 vaccine. CDR3s include the opening cysteine and the closing phenylalanine or tryptophan. D genes are given only for firm matches. Expanded clones are given a class, and other clones once, few, many or no size at all.

d_gene: TRBD2
j_gene: TRBJ2-7
abundance: NA
v_gene: TRBV18
CDR3aa: CASSPRLAGGPKSEQYF
CDR3nt: TGTGCCAGCTCACCACGCCTAGCGGGAGGACCTAAGAGCGAGCAGTACTTC

d_gene: NA
j_gene: TRBJ1-5
abundance: NA
v_gene: TRBV2
CDR3aa: CASRTGPSNQPQHF
CDR3nt: TGTGCCAGCCGAACAGGGCCAAGCAATCAGCCCCAGCATTTT

d_gene: NA
j_gene: TRBJ2-2
abundance: NA
v_gene: TRBV6-1
CDR3aa: CASSEVFRRHREGNTGELFF
CDR3nt: TGTGCCAGCAGTGAAGTATTTCGCAGACACAGGGAGGGGAACACCGGGGAGCTGTTTTTT

d_gene: NA
j_gene: TRBJ2-7
abundance: NA
v_gene: TRBV19
CDR3aa: CASSPLQGGYLEQYF
CDR3nt: TGTGCCAGTAGTCCCCTACAGGGGGGGTATTTGGAGCAGTACTTC

d_gene: NA
j_gene: TRBJ1-4
abundance: NA
v_gene: TRBV6-5
CDR3aa: CASSKRGTNEKLFF
CDR3nt: TGTGCCAGCAGTAAGCGGGGAACTAATGAAAAACTGTTTTTT

d_gene: TRBD1
j_gene: TRBJ1-4
abundance: NA
v_gene: TRBV25-1
CDR3aa: CASSPLRGLLTNEKLFF
CDR3nt: TGTGCCAGCAGTCCGCTAAGGGGGCTGTTAACTAATGAAAAACTGTTTTTT

d_gene: NA
j_gene: TRBJ1-1
abundance: once
v_gene: TRBV7-6
CDR3aa: CASSLEVGAKGEAFF
CDR3nt: TGTGCCAGCAGCTTAGAGGTGGGGGCAAAAGGAGAAGCTTTCTTT

d_gene: NA
j_gene: TRBJ2-1
abundance: NA
v_gene: TRBV7-9
CDR3aa: CASNPPGGGYNEQFF
CDR3nt: TGTGCCAGCAACCCTCCAGGGGGGGGCTACAATGAGCAGTTCTTC

d_gene: TRBD1
j_gene: TRBJ1-4
abundance: few
v_gene: TRBV3-1/TRBV3-2
CDR3aa: CASRAGTGDEKLFF
CDR3nt: TGTGCCAGCAGAGCCGGGACAGGGGATGAAAAACTGTTTTTT

d_gene: TRBD2
j_gene: TRBJ2-5
abundance: NA
v_gene: TRBV19
CDR3aa: CASSSPPGLVYQYF
CDR3nt: TGTGCCAGTAGTTCTCCACCGGGACTAGTCTATCAGTACTTC

d_gene: NA
j_gene: TRBJ2-7
abundance: NA
v_gene: TRBV7-9
CDR3aa: CASSGPAFTSYEQYF
CDR3nt: TGTGCCAGCAGCGGACCAGCATTTACCTCCTACGAGCAGTACTTC

d_gene: TRBD1
j_gene: TRBJ1-6
abundance: NA
v_gene: TRBV6-1
CDR3aa: CASSEQTGLGNSPLHF
CDR3nt: TGTGCCAGCAGTGAGCAGACAGGGCTCGGGAATTCACCCCTCCACTTT

d_gene: NA
j_gene: TRBJ2-7
abundance: NA
v_gene: TRBV7-9
CDR3aa: CASSEAYEQYF
CDR3nt: TGTGCCAGCAGCGAAGCTTACGAGCAGTACTTC

d_gene: TRBD1
j_gene: TRBJ2-7
abundance: once
v_gene: TRBV5-1
CDR3aa: CASSLSPGQSYEQYF
CDR3nt: TGCGCCAGCAGCTTGTCCCCGGGACAGTCCTACGAGCAGTACTTC

d_gene: TRBD2
j_gene: TRBJ2-7
abundance: once
v_gene: TRBV9
CDR3aa: CASSVALAGGGSYEQYF
CDR3nt: TGTGCCAGCAGCGTAGCTCTAGCGGGAGGGGGGTCCTACGAGCAGTACTTC

d_gene: NA
j_gene: TRBJ2-3
abundance: NA
v_gene: TRBV6-5
CDR3aa: CATSGAGAILNTQYF
CDR3nt: TGTGCCACCTCAGGGGCGGGGGCCATTCTAAATACGCAGTATTTT

d_gene: NA
j_gene: TRBJ1-1
abundance: NA
v_gene: TRBV18
CDR3aa: CASSPLREFNTEAFF
CDR3nt: TGTGCCAGCTCACCTTTAAGGGAGTTTAACACTGAAGCTTTCTTT

d_gene: NA
j_gene: TRBJ2-4
abundance: NA
v_gene: TRBV6-2/TRBV6-3
CDR3aa: CASSYVASRGGNIQYF
CDR3nt: TGTGCCAGCAGTTACGTAGCGTCCAGGGGCGGAAACATTCAGTACTTC

d_gene: TRBD1
j_gene: TRBJ1-1
abundance: NA
v_gene: TRBV19
CDR3aa: CASGFSRGTMNTEAFF
CDR3nt: TGTGCCAGCGGCTTCAGCAGGGGGACCATGAACACTGAAGCTTTCTTT

d_gene: TRBD1
j_gene: TRBJ1-2
abundance: NA
v_gene: TRBV27
CDR3aa: CASSFITRTGNNYGYTF
CDR3nt: TGTGCCAGCAGTTTTATAACCCGGACAGGGAATAACTATGGCTACACCTTC

d_gene: NA
j_gene: TRBJ2-3
abundance: NA
v_gene: TRBV6-5
CDR3aa: CASSYLDTQYF
CDR3nt: TGTGCCAGCAGTTATTTGGATACGCAGTATTTT

d_gene: TRBD1
j_gene: TRBJ1-5
abundance: NA
v_gene: TRBV4-1
CDR3aa: CASSLGTGESNQPQHF
CDR3nt: TGCGCCAGCAGCCTTGGGACAGGGGAAAGCAATCAGCCCCAGCATTTT

d_gene: NA
j_gene: TRBJ1-2
abundance: NA
v_gene: TRBV3-1/TRBV3-2
CDR3aa: CASSQGPYRDGYTF
CDR3nt: TGTGCCAGCAGCCAAGGCCCGTACAGGGATGGCTACACCTTC

d_gene: NA
j_gene: TRBJ2-3
abundance: NA
v_gene: TRBV5-1
CDR3aa: CASSFQDYTDTQYF
CDR3nt: TGCGCCAGCAGCTTTCAGGACTACACAGATACGCAGTATTTT

d_gene: TRBD2
j_gene: TRBJ2-1
abundance: NA
v_gene: TRBV6-2/TRBV6-3
CDR3aa: CASNPGLAGGNEQFF
CDR3nt: TGTGCCAGCAACCCGGGACTAGCGGGAGGGAATGAGCAGTTCTTC

d_gene: TRBD1
j_gene: TRBJ1-6
abundance: NA
v_gene: TRBV5-6
CDR3aa: CASSPGDRNSPLHF
CDR3nt: TGTGCCAGCAGCCCAGGGGACAGAAATTCACCCCTCCACTTT

d_gene: NA
j_gene: TRBJ1-6
abundance: NA
v_gene: TRBV30
CDR3aa: CAWRGKSSYNSPLHF
CDR3nt: TGTGCCTGGAGGGGGAAGAGCTCCTATAATTCACCCCTCCACTTT

d_gene: NA
j_gene: TRBJ2-7
abundance: NA
v_gene: TRBV7-9
CDR3aa: CASSGGDRSSYEQYF
CDR3nt: TGTGCCAGCAGTGGGGGCGACAGGAGCTCCTACGAGCAGTACTTC

d_gene: TRBD1
j_gene: TRBJ2-1
abundance: NA
v_gene: TRBV27
CDR3aa: CASSSRQGRYRYNEQFF
CDR3nt: TGTGCCAGCAGTTCTCGACAGGGGCGCTACAGATACAATGAGCAGTTCTTC

d_gene: NA
j_gene: TRBJ1-5
abundance: NA
v_gene: TRBV5-6
CDR3aa: CASSSWGASTLEPQHF
CDR3nt: TGTGCCAGCAGTTCCTGGGGGGCCTCGACGCTAGAGCCCCAGCATTTT

d_gene: TRBD1
j_gene: TRBJ2-7
abundance: NA
v_gene: TRBV7-9
CDR3aa: CASSLAGTGGYEQYF
CDR3nt: TGTGCCAGCAGCTTAGCGGGGACAGGGGGCTACGAGCAGTACTTC

d_gene: NA
j_gene: TRBJ2-6
abundance: NA
v_gene: TRBV5-6
CDR3aa: CASSLWGSGANVLTF
CDR3nt: TGTGCCAGCAGCTTGTGGGGTTCCGGGGCCAACGTCCTGACTTTC

d_gene: NA
j_gene: TRBJ2-7
abundance: NA
v_gene: TRBV10-1
CDR3aa: CASSSHPWQGTDEQYF
CDR3nt: TGCGCCAGCAGTTCACACCCGTGGCAGGGGACCGACGAGCAGTACTTC

d_gene: TRBD1
j_gene: TRBJ1-1
abundance: NA
v_gene: TRBV12-5
CDR3aa: CASGTGGGTEAFF
CDR3nt: TGTGCTAGTGGGACAGGGGGCGGGACTGAAGCTTTCTTT

d_gene: TRBD1
j_gene: TRBJ1-2
abundance: NA
v_gene: TRBV10-3
CDR3aa: CAISGQGTYGYTF
CDR3nt: TGTGCCATCAGCGGACAGGGGACCTATGGCTACACCTTC

d_gene: NA
j_gene: TRBJ1-2
abundance: NA
v_gene: TRBV28
CDR3aa: CASSSTVLNGYTF
CDR3nt: TGTGCCAGCAGTTCTACGGTCTTGAATGGCTACACCTTC

d_gene: TRBD1
j_gene: TRBJ2-1
abundance: once
v_gene: TRBV3-1/TRBV3-2
CDR3aa: CASSPLVPGQGWEQFF
CDR3nt: TGTGCCAGCAGCCCCCTGGTCCCGGGACAGGGTTGGGAGCAGTTCTTC

d_gene: NA
j_gene: TRBJ1-3
abundance: NA
v_gene: TRBV6-5
CDR3aa: CASSYSGHFSGNTIYF
CDR3nt: TGTGCCAGCAGTTACTCTGGACACTTCTCTGGAAACACCATATATTTT

d_gene: NA
j_gene: TRBJ1-4
abundance: NA
v_gene: TRBV5-1
CDR3aa: CASSLNGATRNEKLFF
CDR3nt: TGCGCCAGCAGCCTAAATGGCGCGACGCGTAATGAAAAACTGTTTTTT

d_gene: NA
j_gene: TRBJ2-7
abundance: once
v_gene: TRBV27
CDR3aa: CASSLFGGALWEQYF
CDR3nt: TGTGCCAGCAGTTTATTTGGGGGGGCCCTATGGGAGCAGTACTTC

d_gene: TRBD2
j_gene: TRBJ2-1
abundance: few
v_gene: TRBV5-1
CDR3aa: CASSERGRSYNEQFF
CDR3nt: TGCGCCAGCAGCGAGCGGGGCCGCTCCTACAATGAGCAGTTCTTC

d_gene: TRBD1
j_gene: TRBJ2-2
abundance: NA
v_gene: TRBV27
CDR3aa: CASSRDRAVTGELFF
CDR3nt: TGTGCCAGCAGCCGGGACAGGGCTGTCACCGGGGAGCTGTTTTTT

d_gene: TRBD1
j_gene: TRBJ2-7
abundance: NA
v_gene: TRBV10-1
CDR3aa: CASSESMQGAHYEQYF
CDR3nt: TGCGCCAGCAGTGAGTCGATGCAGGGGGCTCACTACGAGCAGTACTTC

d_gene: NA
j_gene: TRBJ2-7
abundance: NA
v_gene: TRBV3-1/TRBV3-2
CDR3aa: CASSQQGSGSYEQYF
CDR3nt: TGTGCCAGCAGCCAACAAGGTAGCGGCTCCTACGAGCAGTACTTC

d_gene: NA
j_gene: TRBJ1-4
abundance: NA
v_gene: TRBV30
CDR3aa: CAWSDPGRLNEKLFF
CDR3nt: TGTGCCTGGAGCGACCCGGGACGCCTTAATGAAAAACTGTTTTTT

d_gene: NA
j_gene: TRBJ2-7
abundance: NA
v_gene: TRBV6-5
CDR3aa: CATTRWGTYEQYF
CDR3nt: TGTGCCACGACACGATGGGGTACCTACGAGCAGTACTTC

d_gene: NA
j_gene: TRBJ2-3
abundance: NA
v_gene: TRBV29-1
CDR3aa: CSVVVGRRGGTQYF
CDR3nt: TGCAGCGTTGTAGTAGGGCGGCGGGGAGGTACGCAGTATTTT

d_gene: NA
j_gene: TRBJ1-5
abundance: NA
v_gene: TRBV4-1
CDR3aa: CASSQGLISSPGRAPWEPQHF
CDR3nt: TGCGCCAGCAGCCAAGGTCTTATCTCATCTCCGGGCAGGGCTCCTTGGGAGCCCCAGCATTTT

d_gene: NA
j_gene: TRBJ1-2
abundance: NA
v_gene: TRBV24-1
CDR3aa: CATSQGAGGYTF
CDR3nt: TGTGCCACCAGTCAAGGGGCGGGTGGCTACACCTTC

d_gene: TRBD2
j_gene: TRBJ2-3
abundance: NA
v_gene: TRBV11-1
CDR3aa: CASSMAWREPTDTQYF
CDR3nt: TGTGCCAGCAGCATGGCTTGGCGGGAGCCCACAGATACGCAGTATTTT

d_gene: NA
j_gene: TRBJ1-1
abundance: few
v_gene: TRBV7-8
CDR3aa: CASRLTGNTEAFF
CDR3nt: TGTGCCAGCAGGCTGACAGGGAACACTGAAGCTTTCTTT

d_gene: NA
j_gene: TRBJ2-5
abundance: NA
v_gene: TRBV5-4
CDR3aa: CASSLNREQETQYF
CDR3nt: TGTGCCAGCAGCTTGAACAGGGAGCAAGAGACCCAGTACTTC

d_gene: NA
j_gene: TRBJ1-3
abundance: NA
v_gene: TRBV25-1
CDR3aa: CASGGYGNTIYF
CDR3nt: TGTGCCAGCGGTGGTTACGGAAACACCATATATTTT

d_gene: TRBD2
j_gene: TRBJ2-3
abundance: NA
v_gene: TRBV4-2
CDR3aa: CASSPGHGEGRTDTQYF
CDR3nt: TGTGCCAGCAGCCCAGGGCACGGGGAGGGGAGAACAGATACGCAGTATTTT

d_gene: NA
j_gene: TRBJ2-3
abundance: NA
v_gene: TRBV6-1
CDR3aa: CASSELPDTDTQYF
CDR3nt: TGTGCCAGCAGTGAACTCCCGGACACAGATACGCAGTATTTT

d_gene: TRBD1
j_gene: TRBJ2-2
abundance: NA
v_gene: TRBV13
CDR3aa: CASSLKGQGAGELFF
CDR3nt: TGTGCCAGCAGCTTAAAGGGACAGGGTGCCGGGGAGCTGTTTTTT

d_gene: NA
j_gene: TRBJ1-3
abundance: NA
v_gene: TRBV19
CDR3aa: CASSASGNTIYF
CDR3nt: TGTGCCAGTAGTGCCTCTGGAAACACCATATATTTT

d_gene: NA
j_gene: TRBJ1-5
abundance: NA
v_gene: TRBV30
CDR3aa: CAWRPTGGSNQPQHF
CDR3nt: TGTGCCTGGAGACCCACAGGCGGGAGTAATCAGCCCCAGCATTTT